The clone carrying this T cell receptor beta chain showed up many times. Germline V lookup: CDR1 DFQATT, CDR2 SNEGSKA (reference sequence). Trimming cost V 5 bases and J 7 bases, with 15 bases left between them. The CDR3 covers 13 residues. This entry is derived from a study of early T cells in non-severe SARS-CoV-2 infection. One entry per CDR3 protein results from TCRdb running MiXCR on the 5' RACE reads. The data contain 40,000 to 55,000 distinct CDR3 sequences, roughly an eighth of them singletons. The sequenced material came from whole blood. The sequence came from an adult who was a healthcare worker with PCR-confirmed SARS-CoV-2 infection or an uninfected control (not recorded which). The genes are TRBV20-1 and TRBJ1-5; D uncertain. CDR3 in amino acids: CSAQQSPTQPQHF. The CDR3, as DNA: TGCAGTGCTCAGCAAAGCCCAACACAGCCCCAGCATTTT.